Listed below are T cell receptor beta chains from one sample, sequenced in a study of beta chain features in type 1 diabetes. The data were produced by immunoSEQ multiplex PCR, yet TCRdb's version contains in-frame clones alone and is incomplete. Among some 150,000 clones, around 10% were seen once, and the ten largest hold roughly 2%. The specimen sequenced was central memory CD4+ T cells from blood. The receptors originated from a man younger than 35 in good health. The conserved cysteine and the conserved F or W are not part of the CDR3 here. The order of the fields is V gene, clone size, CDR3 protein. A clone size is listed for some rows: how often the clone was seen (once, few, many), or a class if it is expanded.

TRBV6-1	few	ATLDLLNTEAF
TRBV19	.	ASSWTEYSNQPQH
TRBV19	.	ASSIVGQGSYNEQF
TRBV4-3	.	ASSQVDRQETQY
TRBV29-1	.	SQLKGETQY
TRBV7-7	once	ASSVQEAGELF
TRBV7-3	few	ASSFTEVGEQY
TRBV7-9	few	ASSRAGPLGETQY
TRBV7-3	.	ASSSGLTGGPDTQY
TRBV5-1	few	ASSFATNEKLF